The rows below give T cell receptor beta chains drawn from one sample of a study of blood T cell repertoires in COVID-19. Clones were sequenced by immunoSEQ multiplex PCR, and TCRdb holds only the in-frame ones, with some missing. The sample carries 60,000 to 85,000 clones, roughly nine tenths recorded once. Sequencing was done on a sample of peripheral blood. The receptor source for this set is a middle-aged man with active COVID-19. CDR3s include the opening cysteine and the closing phenylalanine or tryptophan. The order of the fields is CDR3 length, V gene, clone size, J gene, D gene, CDR3 protein, CDR3 DNA. D genes are given only for firm matches. For some rows the clone size is stated as once, few or many, or as a class when expanded; others skip it.

>14|TRBV30|NA|TRBJ2-3|NA
CAWSRGISTDTQYF
TGTGCCTGGAGCCGGGGGATCAGCACAGATACGCAGTATTTT
>14|TRBV28|NA|TRBJ2-7|NA
CASSFFQGSYEQYF
TGTGCCAGCAGTTTTTTCCAGGGTTCTTACGAGCAGTACTTC
>16|TRBV11-2|NA|TRBJ2-5|TRBD2
CASSLRLAGGQETQYF
TGTGCCAGCAGCCTCAGACTAGCGGGGGGGCAAGAGACCCAGTACTTC
>14|TRBV2|NA|TRBJ2-7|NA
CASSDLTREVEQYF
TGTGCCAGCAGCGATCTAACCCGGGAAGTCGAGCAGTACTTC
>14|TRBV7-8|NA|TRBJ1-5|TRBD1
CASSVDRGGQPQHF
TGTGCCAGCAGCGTAGACAGGGGGGGTCAGCCCCAGCATTTT
>15|TRBV19|NA|TRBJ1-2|NA
CASRNPGGEGNGYTF
TGTGCCAGTCGAAATCCGGGGGGTGAAGGAAATGGCTACACCTTC
>16|TRBV9|NA|TRBJ1-6|TRBD1
CASSVTDRGRSSPLHF
TGTGCCAGCAGCGTTACCGACAGGGGAAGGAGTTCACCCCTCCACTTT
>14|TRBV10-2|NA|TRBJ2-2|TRBD1
CASRGGPNTGELFF
TGCGCCAGCAGAGGGGGCCCGAACACCGGGGAGCTGTTTTTT
>12|TRBV7-2|few|TRBJ1-2|TRBD1
CASSRSGQVATF
TGTGCCAGCAGCCGTAGCGGACAGGTAGCCACCTTC
>16|TRBV24-1|NA|TRBJ1-5|NA
CATSDPGQGENQPQHF
TGTGCCACCAGTGATCCGGGACAAGGAGAAAATCAGCCCCAGCATTTT
>17|TRBV7-6|NA|TRBJ2-7|NA
CASSLGVLLAGRDEQYF
TGTGCCAGCAGCTTAGGCGTTTTGCTGGCCGGCAGGGACGAGCAGTACTTC
>16|TRBV18|NA|TRBJ2-7|NA
CASSDMPGGLSYEQYF
TGTGCCAGCTCAGATATGCCCGGGGGACTCTCCTACGAGCAGTACTTC
>15|TRBV7-9|NA|TRBJ2-1|TRBD2
CASSFETSGTYEQFF
TGTGCCAGCAGCTTTGAGACTAGCGGGACCTATGAGCAGTTCTTC
>16|TRBV19|NA|TRBJ2-2|NA
CASNRLAAGFTGELFF
TGTGCCAGTAATCGTCTCGCGGCGGGTTTTACCGGGGAGCTGTTTTTT
>13|TRBV14|NA|TRBJ2-2|NA
CASSQQYTGELFF
TGTGCCAGCAGCCAACAGTACACCGGGGAGCTGTTTTTT
>14|TRBV29-1|NA|TRBJ2-7|NA
CSVAGGDGLYEQYF
TGCAGCGTTGCGGGGGGCGACGGGCTTTATGAGCAGTACTTC
>15|TRBV7-2|NA|TRBJ1-3|NA
CASSLAASSGNTIYF
TGTGCCAGCAGCTTAGCGGCCAGCTCTGGAAACACCATATATTTT
>14|TRBV2|NA|TRBJ2-2|NA
CASKGTSNTGELFF
TGTGCCAGCAAAGGGACAAGCAACACCGGGGAGCTGTTTTTT
>15|TRBV29-1|NA|TRBJ2-7|TRBD2
CSVRRAGGGAGEQYF
TGCAGCGTCCGTAGGGCGGGAGGAGGGGCGGGCGAGCAGTACTTC
>13|TRBV2|NA|TRBJ2-7|NA
CASSLLGPREQYF
TGTGCCAGCAGCCTACTAGGGCCTCGGGAGCAGTACTTC
>15|TRBV6-2/TRBV6-3|few|TRBJ2-1|NA
CASSYSRGIRNEQFF
TGTGCCAGCAGTTACTCGAGGGGGATACGCAATGAGCAGTTCTTC
>15|TRBV27|NA|TRBJ1-1|NA
CASMRVAGSNTEAFF
TGTGCCAGCATGAGGGTTGCCGGATCGAACACTGAAGCTTTCTTT